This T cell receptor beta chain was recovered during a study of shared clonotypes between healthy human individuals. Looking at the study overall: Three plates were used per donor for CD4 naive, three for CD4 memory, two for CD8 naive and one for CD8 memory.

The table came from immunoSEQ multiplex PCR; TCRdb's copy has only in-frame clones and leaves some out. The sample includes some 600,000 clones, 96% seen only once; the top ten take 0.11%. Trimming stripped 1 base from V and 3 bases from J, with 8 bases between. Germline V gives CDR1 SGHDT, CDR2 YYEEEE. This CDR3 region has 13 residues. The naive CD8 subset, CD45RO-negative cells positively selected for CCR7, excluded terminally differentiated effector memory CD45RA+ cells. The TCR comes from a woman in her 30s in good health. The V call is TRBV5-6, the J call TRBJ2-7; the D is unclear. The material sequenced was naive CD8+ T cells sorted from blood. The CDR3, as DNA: TGTGCCAGCAGCTTGCGTCGGTTCTACGAGCAGTACTTC. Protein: CASSLRRFYEQYF.